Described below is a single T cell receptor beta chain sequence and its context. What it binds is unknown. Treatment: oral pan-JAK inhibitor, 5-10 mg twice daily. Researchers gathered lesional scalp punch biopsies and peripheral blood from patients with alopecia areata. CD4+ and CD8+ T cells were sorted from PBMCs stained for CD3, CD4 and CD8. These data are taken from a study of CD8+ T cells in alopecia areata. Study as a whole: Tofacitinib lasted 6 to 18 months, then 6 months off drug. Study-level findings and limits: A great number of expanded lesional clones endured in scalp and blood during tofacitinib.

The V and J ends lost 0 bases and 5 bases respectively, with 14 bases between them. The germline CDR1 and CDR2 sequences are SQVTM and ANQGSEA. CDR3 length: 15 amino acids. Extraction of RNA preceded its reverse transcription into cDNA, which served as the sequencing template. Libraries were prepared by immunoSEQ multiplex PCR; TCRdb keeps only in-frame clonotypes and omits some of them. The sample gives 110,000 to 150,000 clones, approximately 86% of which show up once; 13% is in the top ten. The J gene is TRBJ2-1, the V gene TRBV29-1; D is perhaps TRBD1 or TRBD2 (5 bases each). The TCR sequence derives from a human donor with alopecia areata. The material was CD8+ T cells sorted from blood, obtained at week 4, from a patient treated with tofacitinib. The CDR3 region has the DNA TGCAGCGTTGAAGATACCTCATGGGGGAACAATGAGCAGTTCTTC. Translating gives CSVEDTSWGNNEQFF.